This TCR beta chain was found in a study of shared clonotypes between healthy human individuals. Study-wide findings and caveats: Naive CD4 clonotype sharing across a handful of donors was about 5.3%.

Assay: immunoSEQ multiplex PCR; the TCRdb copy retains only in-frame clones and omits some. The sample carries fewer than 850,000 clones, 90% recorded once. Comments on this clone: The antigen is not known.

J was trimmed by 3 bases and V by 5 bases; bases with no gene match: 0. Germline loops: CDR1 SEHNR, CDR2 FQNEAQ (reference sequence). CDR3 length: 12 residues. The chain links TRBV7-9 to TRBJ2-7, with 8 bases aligning to TRBD2. The TCR was taken from a man between 18 and 29 years old in good health. Some clones in this sample may be carry-over from other donors' samples. Sequenced: memory CD8+ T cells from PBMCs. Specified subset: CD45RO+ cells pooled with CCR7-negative TemRA cells. The CDR3 bases are TGTGCCAGCAGCGGGACTAGCTACGAGCAGTACTTC. Translated, it gives CASSGTSYEQYF.